This paragraph covers one T cell receptor beta chain sequence. Authors' processing steps: Reference gene primers were amplified, and this amplification served to estimate nucleated cell counts. The repertoire was sequenced with immunoSEQ multiplex PCR; TCRdb's copy has only in-frame clones and lacks some. The V and J calls and the clone size are those of that table, but D and trimming were determined from the DNA. The data contain approximately 200,000 clones, around 84% of them seen just once; the ten biggest clones take up around 0.98%. The data belong to a study of blood T cell repertoires in COVID-19. Study as a whole: There were acute and convalescent COVID-19 samples, and they came from the United States, Italy and Spain. The analysed material was cDNA or gDNA that came from T cells, B-cell-depleted T cells, or PBMCs.

V lost 4 bases and J lost 13; bases outside the gene matches: 16. Per the germline V gene, CDR1 is MNHEY and CDR2 is SMNVEV (reference sequence). CDR3 length: 15 residues. J is TRBJ1-5 and V is TRBV27; 7 bases match TRBD1. The origin of this receptor is a man aged 35 to 55 with acute or convalescent COVID-19. The sample consisted of peripheral blood. The CDR3 sequence is CASSSQTGSRTKQHF. For the CDR3, the DNA is TGTGCCAGCAGTTCCCAGACAGGGTCAAGGACGAAACAGCATTTT.